A single sample gave rise to the 8 T cell receptor beta chains below, sequenced in a study of cytomegalovirus exposure and HLA in healthy donors. The primer mix had 60 Vbeta and 13 Jbeta primers. Generated by immunoSEQ multiplex PCR, the TCRdb table keeps only in-frame clones and is missing some. This table has some 130,000 clones, less than 80% appearing once. The source material was PBMCs. The receptors originated from a female donor in good health and CMV-seropositive.

This chain links TRBV11-2 with TRBJ1-1; 8 bases are a match to TRBD1. Germline V CDR1 and CDR2: SGHAT, FQNNGV. Trimming at V came to 6 bases and at J to 5 bases, leaving 5 bases not matched to a gene. The CDR3 covers 13 residues. The CDR3 nucleotides are TGTGCCAGCAGTTCACAGGGGGGGACTGAAGCTTTCTTT. Protein sequence: CASSSQGGTEAFF. Full variable domain (rest looked up from reference TRBV11-2 and TRBJ1-1): EAGVAQSPRYKIIEKRQSVAFWCNPISGHATLYWYQQILGQGPKLLIQFQNNGVVDDSQLPKDRFSAERLKGVDSTLKIQPAKLEDSAVYLCASSSQGGTEAFFGQGTRLTVV.

As DNA, the CDR3 is TGTGCCAGTAGTACCTACAGCTCCTACAATGAGCAGTTCTTC. Translated: CASSTYSSYNEQFF. V usage is TRBV19 and J usage is TRBJ2-1; D unresolved. The CDR3 is 14 amino acids. V gave up 4 bases and J gave up 0 bases, with 7 bases separating them. In germline, CDR1 is LNHDA, CDR2 SQIVND (reference sequence).

This clone was seen more than once but under ten times. CDR3 bases: TGTGCCAGTAGTCCCGACACCTACCCGACGGACTATGGCTACACCTTC. Protein: CASSPDTYPTDYGYTF. The rearrangement links TRBV19 to TRBJ1-2; D not resolved. Trimming pared 5 bases from V and 3 bases from J, leaving 19 bases between. The germline CDR1 and CDR2 sequences are LNHDA and SQIVND (reference sequence). The CDR3 covers 16 residues.

This chain connects TRBV29-1 to TRBJ1-2, with TRBD1 matching 9 bases. The CDR3 contains 12 residues. The germline gives CDR1 SQVTM, CDR2 ANQGSEA. The junction had 6 bases not matched to a gene; V was cut back by 0 bases and J by 13 bases. CDR3 loop: CSVEEDRGLCTF. The CDR3 nucleotides are TGCAGCGTTGAAGAGGACAGGGGTTTATGCACCTTC. Supplemented by reference TRBV29-1 and TRBJ1-2, the full variable domain reads SAVISQKPSRDICQRGTSLTIQCQVDSQVTMMFWYRQQPGQSLTLIATANQGSEATYESGFVIDKFPISRPNLTFSTLTVSNMSPEDSSIYLCSVEEDRGLCTFGSGTRLTVV.

The J gene is TRBJ2-5, the V gene TRBV9; D is possibly TRBD1 (5 bases). The J call is in doubt because the DNA end fits TRBJ2-7 better. Germline CDR1 SGDLS, CDR2 YYNGEE. The CDR3 runs 14 residues. The CDR3 region has the DNA TGTGCCAGCAGCGTAGAAGGGGCCAGCTACGAGCAGTACTTC. Residues: CASSVEGASYEQYF.

The chain combines TRBV4-2 with TRBJ1-5; TRBD1 might be the D (6 bases). In germline, CDR1 is LGHNA, CDR2 YNFKEQ. Trimming took off 1 base at V and 3 bases at J, with 10 bases between the two ends. This CDR3 has 15 residues. The CDR3 nucleotides are TGTGCCAGCAGCCAAGCTGGACAGATCAATCAGCCCCAGCATTTT. Translating it yields CASSQAGQINQPQHF.

The chain has TRBV2 and TRBJ2-1; 8 bases are a match to TRBD2. Per the germline V gene, CDR1 is SNHLY and CDR2 is FYNNEI. This CDR3 is 15 amino acids long. J lost 0 bases, V lost 6 bases, and 4 bases had no gene match. In DNA, the CDR3 is TGTGCCAGCAGGAGGGGGACTAGCTCCTACAATGAGCAGTTCTTC. Translating it yields CASRRGTSSYNEQFF.

The J gene is TRBJ2-7, the V gene TRBV11-2, with a weak D call TRBD1 (6 bases). Germline V lookup: CDR1 SGHAT, CDR2 FQNNGV. The V end lost 2 bases, the J end lost 5 bases, and 16 bases lay between the germline ends. This CDR3 contains 15 residues. The CDR3 DNA reads as TGTGCCAGCAGCTTAACCGTCAGGGGAATCGACGAGCAGTACTTC. The encoded protein is CASSLTVRGIDEQYF.